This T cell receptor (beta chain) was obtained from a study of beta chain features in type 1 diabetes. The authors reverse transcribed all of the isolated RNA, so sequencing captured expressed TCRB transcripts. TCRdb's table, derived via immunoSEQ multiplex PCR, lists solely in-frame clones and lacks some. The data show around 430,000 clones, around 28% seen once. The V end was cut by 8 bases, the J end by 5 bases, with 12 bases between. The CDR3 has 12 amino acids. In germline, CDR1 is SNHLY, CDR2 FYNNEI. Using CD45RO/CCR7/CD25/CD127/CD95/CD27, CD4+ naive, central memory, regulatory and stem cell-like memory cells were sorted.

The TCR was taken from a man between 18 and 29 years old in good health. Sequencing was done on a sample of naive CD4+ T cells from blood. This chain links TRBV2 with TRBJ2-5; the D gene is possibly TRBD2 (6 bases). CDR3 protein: CASRRGSETQYF. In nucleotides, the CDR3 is TGTGCCAGCCGTCGGGGGTCGGAGACCCAGTACTTC.